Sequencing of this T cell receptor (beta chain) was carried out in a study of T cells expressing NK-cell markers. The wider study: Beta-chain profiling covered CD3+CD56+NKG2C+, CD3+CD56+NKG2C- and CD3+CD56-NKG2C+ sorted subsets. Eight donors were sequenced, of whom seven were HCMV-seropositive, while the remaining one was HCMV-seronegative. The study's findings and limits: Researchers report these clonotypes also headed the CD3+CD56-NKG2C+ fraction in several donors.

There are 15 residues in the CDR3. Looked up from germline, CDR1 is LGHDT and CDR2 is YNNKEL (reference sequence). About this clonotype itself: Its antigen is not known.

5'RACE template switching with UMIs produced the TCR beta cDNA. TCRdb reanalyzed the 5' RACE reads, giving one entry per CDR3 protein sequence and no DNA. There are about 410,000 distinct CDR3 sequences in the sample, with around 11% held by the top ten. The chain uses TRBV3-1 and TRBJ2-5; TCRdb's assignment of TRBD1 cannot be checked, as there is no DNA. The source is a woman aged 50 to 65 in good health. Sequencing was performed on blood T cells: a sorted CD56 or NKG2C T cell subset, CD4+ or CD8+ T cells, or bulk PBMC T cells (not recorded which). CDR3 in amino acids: CASSQTGTSKETQYF.